The 2 T cell receptor beta chains presented below share a single source sample, sequenced in a study of PD-1 blockade in classical Hodgkin lymphoma. The time point was: cycle 4 day 1 (C4D1), after more than five weeks of nivolumab. With no exception, relapse followed autologous stem cell transplantation in all patients, and brentuximab vedotin exposure varied. Thawed PBMCs underwent magnetic negative selection to yield purified CD4+ T cells. TCRdb keeps only in-frame clones here, not all; method: immunoSEQ multiplex PCR. The table lists 29,000 or so clones, roughly 80% of them singletons. Sequenced material: CD4+ T cells from blood, taken before the fourth cycle of nivolumab. The receptors come from a human donor with classical Hodgkin lymphoma.

This chain joins TRBV6-6 and TRBJ1-3, with D uncertain. Germline V gene lookup returns CDR1 MNHNY and CDR2 SVGAGI (reference sequence). The length of the CDR3 is 15 residues. V lost 7 bases, J lost 0 bases, and 13 bases lay in between. CDR3 loop: CASTHGGPSGNTIYF. The CDR3 region has the DNA TGTGCCAGCACCCACGGAGGTCCCTCTGGAAACACCATATATTTT.

A few counts support this clone. The same CDR3 can be traced to other DNA sequences in this sample. The rearrangement links TRBV5-1 to TRBJ1-3; D is unresolved. Per germline, CDR1 SGHRS and CDR2 YFSETQ. The CDR3 loop spans 14 amino acids. V shed 0 bases and J shed 1 base, with 5 bases lying between them. CDR3 amino acids: CASSLEGSGNTIYF. The CDR3 DNA reads TGCGCCAGCAGCTTGGAAGGTTCTGGAAACACCATATATTTT.